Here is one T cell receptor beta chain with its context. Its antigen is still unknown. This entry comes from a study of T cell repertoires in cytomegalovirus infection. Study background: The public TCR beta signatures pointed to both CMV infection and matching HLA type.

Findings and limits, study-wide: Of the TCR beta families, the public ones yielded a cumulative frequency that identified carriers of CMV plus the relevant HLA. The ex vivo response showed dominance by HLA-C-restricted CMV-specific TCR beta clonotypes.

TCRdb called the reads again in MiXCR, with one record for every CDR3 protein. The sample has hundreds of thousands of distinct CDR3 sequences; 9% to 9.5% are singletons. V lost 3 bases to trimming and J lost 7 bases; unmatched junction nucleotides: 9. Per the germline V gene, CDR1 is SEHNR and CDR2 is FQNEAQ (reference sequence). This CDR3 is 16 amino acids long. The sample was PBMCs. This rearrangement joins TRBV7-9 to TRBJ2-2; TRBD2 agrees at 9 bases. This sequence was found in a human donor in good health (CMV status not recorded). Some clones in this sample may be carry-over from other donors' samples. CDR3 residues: CASSFGLARGHGELFF. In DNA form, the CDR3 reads TGTGCCAGCAGCTTCGGACTAGCGCGGGGTCACGGGGAGCTGTTTTTT.